Below, 4 T cell receptor beta chains from the same sample are listed, as sequenced in a study of T cells in Graves' hyperthyroidism and ophthalmopathy. RNA transcripts gave rise to amplified TCR beta CDR3 regions. The HTBI set primed first-round TCR CDR3 RT-PCR. In TCRdb, the multiplex PCR reads were re-called with MiXCR into one record per CDR3 protein. Among 330,000 or so distinct CDR3 sequences listed, 15% to 20% were seen once. Sequenced material: blood. Every receptor here comes from a woman between 35 and 50 years old with Graves' ophthalmopathy.

This clonotype was seen repeatedly, ten times or more. This rearrangement joins TRBV11-2 to TRBJ2-5, with 12 bases that match TRBD2. CDR1 and CDR2 from the germline V gene are SGHAT and FQNNGV. The CDR3 sequence is 17 residues long. Unmatched junction bases numbered 13, after V lost 5 bases and J lost 6 bases. CDR3 nucleotides: TGTGCCAGCAGCCCAGGGCGCTCTAGCGGGAGGGCGAAGACCCAGTACTTC. Amino acids: CASSPGRSSGRAKTQYF.

Ten or more counts support this clonotype. J is TRBJ2-5 and V is TRBV7-2, with a weak D call TRBD1 (5 bases). The CDR3 totals 13 residues. CDR1 is SGHTA and CDR2 is FQGNSA in the germline V gene. Trimming took 2 bases from V and 3 from J, leaving 7 bases between them. CDR3 amino acids: CASSLSREETQYF. Written as DNA, the CDR3 is TGTGCCAGCAGCTTATCCAGGGAAGAGACCCAGTACTTC.

Many counts were recorded for this clonotype. The V call is TRBV19, the J call TRBJ2-7; D possibly corresponds to TRBD2 (5 bases). CDR3 size: 14 residues. Deletions cut 5 bases from V and 5 bases from J, with 16 bases between. From germline, CDR1 is LNHDA and CDR2 SQIVND (reference sequence). CDR3 region: CASSRSRGSDEQYF. The CDR3 DNA reads as TGTGCCAGTAGTCGATCGCGAGGGTCGGACGAGCAGTACTTC.

This chain joins TRBV20-1 and TRBJ2-3; 10 nucleotides line up with TRBD2. This CDR3 region has 18 residues. Looked up from germline, CDR1 is DFQATT and CDR2 is SNEGSKA (reference sequence). The CDR3 coding sequence is TGCATTGCCGACGGCCTAGCGGGAGTTCCATCTAGCACAGATACGCAGTATTTT. It translates to CIADGLAGVPSSTDTQYF.